These T cell receptor beta chains were read from a single sample in a study of cytomegalovirus exposure and HLA in healthy donors. Method: immunoSEQ multiplex PCR; TCRdb's copy keeps in-frame clones and lacks some. Of about 120,000 clones listed, roughly 83% were seen once; the top ten hold nearly 5%. Sequenced input: PBMCs. The receptor set was obtained from a young man in good health and CMV-seronegative. Each CDR3 is given with its conserved first and last residue. D genes are given only for firm matches. Only part of the rows carry a size: once, few, many, or a class if the clone is expanded.

j_gene,abundance,v_gene,d_gene,CDR3nt,CDR3aa
TRBJ1-1,.,TRBV5-6,.,TGTGCCAGCAGCTTGGTAGGGGGAGAAACTGAAGCTTTCTTT,CASSLVGGETEAFF
TRBJ2-3,.,TRBV23-1,.,TGCGCCAGCAGGTTTATTACCGGGACTCGCACAGATACGCAGTATTTT,CASRFITGTRTDTQYF
TRBJ2-3,.,TRBV5-4,TRBD2,TGTGCCAGCAGCTTGGCGGCGGGAGGGCCGGATACGCAGTATTTT,CASSLAAGGPDTQYF
TRBJ2-1,.,TRBV5-8,TRBD1,TGTGCCAGCAGCTCGGGACAGGGTAGAGGGAATGAGCAGTTCTTC,CASSSGQGRGNEQFF
TRBJ2-5,.,TRBV5-4,TRBD2,TGTGCCAGCAGCTTGGGGCCTAGCGGACAAGAGACCCAGTACTTC,CASSLGPSGQETQYF
TRBJ1-4,.,TRBV7-9,.,TGTGCCAGCAGCTTACGCGGGGAGAGGAATGAAAAACTGTTTTTT,CASSLRGERNEKLFF
TRBJ2-7,.,TRBV4-1,.,TGCGCCAGCAGCCAAGATCCGGGGTCGGGTATCTACGAGCAGTACTTC,CASSQDPGSGIYEQYF
TRBJ1-5,once,TRBV19,TRBD1,TGTGCCAGTAGAACCAAGGGACAGAGCAATCAGCCCCAGCATTTT,CASRTKGQSNQPQHF
TRBJ2-3,.,TRBV6-4,TRBD2,TGTGCCAGCAGTGACACTAGCGGGGCAGATACGCAGTATTTT,CASSDTSGADTQYF
TRBJ2-7,.,TRBV5-1,TRBD1,TGCGCCAGCAGCGAAGACAGGGACCTTTCCTACGAGCAGTACTTC,CASSEDRDLSYEQYF
TRBJ1-4,.,TRBV27,.,TGTGCCAGCAGTTGGGGGGGGCCGGGGCAGAATGAAAAACTGTTTTTT,CASSWGGPGQNEKLFF
TRBJ1-3,.,TRBV30,TRBD1,TGTGCCTGGAGCATCACAGGGGGTGGACGAAACACCATATATTTT,CAWSITGGGRNTIYF
TRBJ2-5,once,TRBV11-2,TRBD2,TGTGCCAGCAGATCAGACCTAGCGGGGGGTTGGGAGACCCAGTACTTC,CASRSDLAGGWETQYF
TRBJ1-1,.,TRBV27,.,TGTGCCAGCAGTTTATATGGGCGTAGACCCACTGAAGCTTTCTTT,CASSLYGRRPTEAFF
TRBJ1-6,.,TRBV6-1,TRBD1,TGTGCCACAAGAGCCGGGACAGAGAATTCACCCCTCCACTTT,CATRAGTENSPLHF
TRBJ1-1,.,TRBV5-4,.,TGTGCCAGCAGCTTTAAACAGCCGAACACTGAAGCTTTCTTT,CASSFKQPNTEAFF
TRBJ2-1,.,TRBV5-1,.,TGCGCCAGCAGCTTGGGGTTGGCGGCCCATGAGCAGTTCTTC,CASSLGLAAHEQFF
TRBJ2-7,few,TRBV5-5,TRBD2,TGTGCCAGCAGCTTGGCCCGCGGGAGGGACGGCGAGCAGTACTTC,CASSLARGRDGEQYF
TRBJ1-3,.,TRBV27,TRBD1,TGTGCCAGCAGTTTCCAGGGGGCTGGAAACACCATATATTTT,CASSFQGAGNTIYF
TRBJ2-1,.,TRBV15,TRBD2,TGTGCCACCAGCAGAGGATGGATTTCGACTAGCGGGAGTTTTTATGAGCAGTTCTTC,CATSRGWISTSGSFYEQFF
TRBJ1-1,.,TRBV5-4,TRBD1,TGTGCCAGCAGCCACAAGGGACAGGGAAGCACTGAAGCTTTCTTT,CASSHKGQGSTEAFF
TRBJ2-7,.,TRBV5-1,.,TGCGCCAGCAGAGACCGCAGGCCTCCCTACGAGCAGTACTTC,CASRDRRPPYEQYF
TRBJ1-6,.,TRBV6-5,.,TGTGCCAGCAGTTACGGGGGGGGGCTGGGAAATTCACCCCTCCACTTT,CASSYGGGLGNSPLHF
TRBJ1-6,few,TRBV6-1,.,TGTGCCAGCAGTGGGGGGACTCAGGGTAATTCACCCCTCCACTTT,CASSGGTQGNSPLHF
TRBJ2-3,.,TRBV4-2,.,TGTGCCACCGGACGGGGAATGGCCCCTAGCACAGATACGCAGTATTTT,CATGRGMAPSTDTQYF
TRBJ2-6,.,TRBV19,.,TGTGCCAGTAGTACCCCCGGGACAAGGGGGGCCAACGTCCTGACTTTC,CASSTPGTRGANVLTF